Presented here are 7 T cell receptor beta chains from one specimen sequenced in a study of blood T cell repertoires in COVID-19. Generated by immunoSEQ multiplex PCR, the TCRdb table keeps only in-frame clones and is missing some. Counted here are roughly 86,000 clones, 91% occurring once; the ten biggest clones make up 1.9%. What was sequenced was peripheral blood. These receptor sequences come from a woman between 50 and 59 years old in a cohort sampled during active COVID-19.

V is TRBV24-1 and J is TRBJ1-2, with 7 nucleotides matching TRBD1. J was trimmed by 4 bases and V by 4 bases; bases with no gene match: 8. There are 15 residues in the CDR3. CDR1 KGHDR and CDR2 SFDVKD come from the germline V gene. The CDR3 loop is CATSEGQNWGYGYTF. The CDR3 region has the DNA TGTGCCACCAGTGAGGGACAGAACTGGGGCTATGGCTACACCTTC.

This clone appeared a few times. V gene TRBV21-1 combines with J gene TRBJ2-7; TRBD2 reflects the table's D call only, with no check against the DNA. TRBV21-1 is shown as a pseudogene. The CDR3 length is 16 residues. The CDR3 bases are TGTGCCAGCAGCAAACCAGCTCCTAGCGGGAGCTACGAGCAGTACTTC. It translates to CASSKPAPSGSYEQYF.

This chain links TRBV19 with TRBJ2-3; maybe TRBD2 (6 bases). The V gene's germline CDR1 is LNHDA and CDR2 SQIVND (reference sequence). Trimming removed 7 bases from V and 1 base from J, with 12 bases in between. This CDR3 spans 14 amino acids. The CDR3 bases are TGTGCCAGTATCTCGGGAGATGGCACAGATACGCAGTATTTT. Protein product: CASISGDGTDTQYF.

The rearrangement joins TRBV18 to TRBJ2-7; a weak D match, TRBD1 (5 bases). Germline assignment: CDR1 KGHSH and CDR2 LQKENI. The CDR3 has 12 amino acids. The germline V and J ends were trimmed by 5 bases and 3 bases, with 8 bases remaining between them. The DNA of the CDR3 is TGTGCCAGCTCAACAGGACACTACGAGCAGTACTTC. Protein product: CASSTGHYEQYF.

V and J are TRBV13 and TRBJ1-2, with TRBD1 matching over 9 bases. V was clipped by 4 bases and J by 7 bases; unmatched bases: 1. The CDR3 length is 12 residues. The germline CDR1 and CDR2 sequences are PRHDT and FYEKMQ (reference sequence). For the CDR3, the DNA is TGTGCCAGCAGCTCGACAGGGGGTGGCTACACCTTC. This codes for CASSSTGGGYTF.

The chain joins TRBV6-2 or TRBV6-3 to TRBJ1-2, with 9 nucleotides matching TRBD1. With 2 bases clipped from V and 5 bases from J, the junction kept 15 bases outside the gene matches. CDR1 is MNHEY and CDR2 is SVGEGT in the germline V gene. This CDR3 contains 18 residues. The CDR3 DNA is TGTGCCAGCAGTTACCCCCGCGGGAGACCGGGACAGGGATATGGCTACACCTTC. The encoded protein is CASSYPRGRPGQGYGYTF.

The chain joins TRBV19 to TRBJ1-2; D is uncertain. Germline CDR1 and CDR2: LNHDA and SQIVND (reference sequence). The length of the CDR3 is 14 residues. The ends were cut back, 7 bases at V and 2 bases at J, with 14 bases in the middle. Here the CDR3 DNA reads TGTGCCAGTACCCTCAGAGGGAGGAACTATGGCTACACCTTC. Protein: CASTLRGRNYGYTF. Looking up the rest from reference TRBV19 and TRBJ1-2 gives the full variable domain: DGGITQSPKYLFRKEGQNVTLSCEQNLNHDAMYWYRQDPGQGLRLIYYSQIVNDFQKGDIAEGYSVSREKKESFPLTVTSAQKNPTAFYLCASTLRGRNYGYTFGSGTRLTVV.